The clone carrying this TCR beta chain showed up just a few times. Its antigen is not known. The CDR3 is 14 amino acids. Trimming removed 4 bases from V and 6 bases from J; junction bases left unmatched: 8. Germline CDR1 is SNHLY and CDR2 is FYNNEI. These data are taken from a study of T cell repertoires in cytomegalovirus infection. Study details: Indications of both CMV infection and matching HLA type were provided by public TCR beta signatures.

Study-wide points: It was HLA-C-restricted CMV-specific TCR beta clonotypes that dominated the response ex vivo. There were carriers of CMV plus the relevant HLA, and cumulative public TCR beta family frequency identified them.

TCRdb analysed the reads with MiXCR anew, one entry per CDR3 protein. The sample consists of about 260,000 distinct CDR3 sequences, roughly 13% of them appearing once. The chain recombines TRBV2 with TRBJ1-1, with 7 bases aligning to TRBD1. The material sequenced was PBMCs. This TCR came from a human donor in good health (CMV status not recorded). Some clones in this sample may be carry-over from other donors' samples. The CDR3 nucleotides are TGTGCCAGCAGTGGCGAGACAGGGAGTTCTGAAGCTTTCTTT. Translating it yields CASSGETGSSEAFF. Filled out from reference TRBV2 and TRBJ1-1, the complete variable domain reads EPEVTQTPSHQVTQMGQEVILRCVPISNHLYFYWYRQILGQKVEFLVSFYNNEISEKSEIFDDQFSVERPDGSNFTLKIRSTKLEDSAMYFCASSGETGSSEAFFGQGTRLTVV.